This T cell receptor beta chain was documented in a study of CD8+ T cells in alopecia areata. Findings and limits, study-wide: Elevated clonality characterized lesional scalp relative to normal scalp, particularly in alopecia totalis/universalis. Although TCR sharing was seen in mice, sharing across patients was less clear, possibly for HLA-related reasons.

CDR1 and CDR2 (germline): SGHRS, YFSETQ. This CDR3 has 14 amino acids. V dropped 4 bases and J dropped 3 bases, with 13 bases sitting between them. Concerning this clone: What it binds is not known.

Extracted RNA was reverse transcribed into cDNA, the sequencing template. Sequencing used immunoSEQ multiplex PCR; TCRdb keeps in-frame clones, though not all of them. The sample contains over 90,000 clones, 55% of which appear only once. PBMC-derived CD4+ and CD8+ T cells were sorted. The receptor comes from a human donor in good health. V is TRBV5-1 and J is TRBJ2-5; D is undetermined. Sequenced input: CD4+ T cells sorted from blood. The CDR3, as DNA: TGCGCCAGCAGCCCCCCGGGTGGGGAAGAGACCCAGTACTTC. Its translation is CASSPPGGEETQYF.